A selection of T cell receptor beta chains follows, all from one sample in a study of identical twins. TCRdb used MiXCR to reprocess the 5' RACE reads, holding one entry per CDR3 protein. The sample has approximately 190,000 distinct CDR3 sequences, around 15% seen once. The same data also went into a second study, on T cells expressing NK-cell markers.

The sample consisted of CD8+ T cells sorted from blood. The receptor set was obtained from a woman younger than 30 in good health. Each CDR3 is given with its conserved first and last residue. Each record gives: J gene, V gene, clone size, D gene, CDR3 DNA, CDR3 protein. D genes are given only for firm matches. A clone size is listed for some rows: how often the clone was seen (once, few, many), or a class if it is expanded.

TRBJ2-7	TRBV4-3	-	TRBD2	TGCGCCAGCAGCCACGGGACTAGCGGTTTAAACGAGCAGTACTTC	CASSHGTSGLNEQYF
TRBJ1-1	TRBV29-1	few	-	TGCAGCGTAGCACGGGGCACTGAAGCTTTCTTT	CSVARGTEAFF
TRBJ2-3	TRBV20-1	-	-	TGCAGTGCTAGAGATGAGGACTTCACAGATACGCAGTATTTT	CSARDEDFTDTQYF
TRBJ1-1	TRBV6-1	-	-	TGTGCCAGCAGTGAAACCGTGCCCGGGACAGAAGCTTTCTTT	CASSETVPGTEAFF
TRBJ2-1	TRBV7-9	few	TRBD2	TGTGCCAGCAGAGAAGAACCGGGACTAGGGGACAATGAGCAGTTCTTC	CASREEPGLGDNEQFF
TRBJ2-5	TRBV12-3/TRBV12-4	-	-	TGTGCCAGCAGTTCCTCCCCTAGTGAGACCCAGTACTTC	CASSSSPSETQYF
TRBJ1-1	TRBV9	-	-	TGTGCCAGCAGCGTCCGCGCCACGTCTGAAGCTTTCTTT	CASSVRATSEAFF
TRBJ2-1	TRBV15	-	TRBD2	TGTGCCACCATGGGTGTAGCGGGTGACAATGAGCAGTTCTTC	CATMGVAGDNEQFF
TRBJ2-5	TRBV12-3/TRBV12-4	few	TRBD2	TGTGCCAGCAGTTTCCTATGGACTAGCGGGGGGGAGACCCAGTACTTC	CASSFLWTSGGETQYF
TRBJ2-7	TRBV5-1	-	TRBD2	TGCGCCAGCGGGACTAGCGGGACCGAGCAGTACTTC	CASGTSGTEQYF
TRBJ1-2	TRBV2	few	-	TGTGCCAGCAGTGGCGGCATGGCAATGGCGGGCTATGGCTACACCTTC	CASSGGMAMAGYGYTF
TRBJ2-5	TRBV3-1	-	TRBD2	TGTGCCAGCAGCCAAGGGCTGGTAACGGCTAGCGGAGAGACCCAGTACTTC	CASSQGLVTASGETQYF
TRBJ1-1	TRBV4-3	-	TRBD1	TGCGCCACCGGACAGGCAGGTATGGCTGAAGCTTTCTTT	CATGQAGMAEAFF
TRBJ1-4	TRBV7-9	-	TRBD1	TGTGCCAGCAGCCGCCCGACAGGGCCTAATGAAAAACTGTTTTTT	CASSRPTGPNEKLFF
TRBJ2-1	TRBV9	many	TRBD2	TGTGCCAGCAGCGTATTAGCGGGGGGTTACAATGAGCAGTTCTTC	CASSVLAGGYNEQFF
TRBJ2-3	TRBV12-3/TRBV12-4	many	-	TGTGCCAGCAGTCATGGGGGAGATACGCAGTATTTT	CASSHGGDTQYF
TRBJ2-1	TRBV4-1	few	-	TGCGCCAGCAGCCAAGGAAGTCTAGACAATGAGCAGTTCTTC	CASSQGSLDNEQFF
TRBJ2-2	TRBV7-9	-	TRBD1	TGTGCCAGCAGCCCGGGGACAGGGGCGAACACCGGGGAGCTGTTTTTT	CASSPGTGANTGELFF
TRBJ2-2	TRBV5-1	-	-	TGCGCCAGCAGCTTAACTTTCGACAGGAGGAACACCGGGGAGCTGTTTTTT	CASSLTFDRRNTGELFF
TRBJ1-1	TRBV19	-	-	TGTGCCAGTACCTCCTACCGGCAAGAAGCTTTCTTT	CASTSYRQEAFF
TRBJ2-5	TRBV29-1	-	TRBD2	TGCAGCGTAGAAAGCGGGACCAGTGGGACCCAGTACTTC	CSVESGTSGTQYF
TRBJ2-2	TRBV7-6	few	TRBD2	TGTGCCAGCAGCCCCCCCCGTGCAGCGGGAGGCGCCGGGGAGCTGTTTTTT	CASSPPRAAGGAGELFF
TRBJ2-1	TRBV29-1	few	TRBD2	TGCAGCTCCTTGGGACTAGCGGCAAATGAGCAGTTCTTC	CSSLGLAANEQFF